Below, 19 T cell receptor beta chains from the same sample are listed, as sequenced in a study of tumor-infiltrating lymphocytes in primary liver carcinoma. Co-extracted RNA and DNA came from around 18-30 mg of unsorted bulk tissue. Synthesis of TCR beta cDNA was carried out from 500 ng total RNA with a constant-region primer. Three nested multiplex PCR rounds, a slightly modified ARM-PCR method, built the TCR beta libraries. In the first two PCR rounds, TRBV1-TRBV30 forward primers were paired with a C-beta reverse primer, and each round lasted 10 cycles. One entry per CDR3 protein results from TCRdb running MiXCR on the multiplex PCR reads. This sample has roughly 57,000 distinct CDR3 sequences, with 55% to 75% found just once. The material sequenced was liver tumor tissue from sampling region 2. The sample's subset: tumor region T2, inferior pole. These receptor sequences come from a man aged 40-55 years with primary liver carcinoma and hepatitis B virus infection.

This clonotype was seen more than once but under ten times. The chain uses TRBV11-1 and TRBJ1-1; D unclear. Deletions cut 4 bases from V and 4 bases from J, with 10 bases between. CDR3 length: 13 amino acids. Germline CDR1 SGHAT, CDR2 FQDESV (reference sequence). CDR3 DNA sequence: TGTGCCAGCAGCTCGACCTTGAGCACTGAAGCTTTCTTT. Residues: CASSSTLSTEAFF.

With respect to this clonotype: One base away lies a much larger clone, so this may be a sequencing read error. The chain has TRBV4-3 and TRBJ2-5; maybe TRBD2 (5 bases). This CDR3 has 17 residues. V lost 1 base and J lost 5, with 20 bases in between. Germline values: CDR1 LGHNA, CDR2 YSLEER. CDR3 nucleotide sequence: TGCGCCAGCAGCCAAGCGGCTAGCAGGAGGACTGGTGAGACCCAGTACTTC. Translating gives CASSQAASRRTGETQYF.

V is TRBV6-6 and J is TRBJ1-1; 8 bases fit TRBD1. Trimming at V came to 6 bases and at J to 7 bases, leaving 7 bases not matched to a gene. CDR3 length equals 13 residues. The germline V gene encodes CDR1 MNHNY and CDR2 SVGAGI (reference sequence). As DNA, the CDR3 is TGTGCCAGCAGAACAGGGGGGACTATTGAAGCTTTCTTT. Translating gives CASRTGGTIEAFF.

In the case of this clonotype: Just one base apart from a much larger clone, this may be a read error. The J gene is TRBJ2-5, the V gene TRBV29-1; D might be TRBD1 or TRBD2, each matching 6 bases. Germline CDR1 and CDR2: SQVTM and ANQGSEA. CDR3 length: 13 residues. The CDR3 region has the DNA TGCAGCATTGAATCAACAGGGAGGCAGACCCAGTACTTC. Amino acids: CSIESTGRQTQYF.

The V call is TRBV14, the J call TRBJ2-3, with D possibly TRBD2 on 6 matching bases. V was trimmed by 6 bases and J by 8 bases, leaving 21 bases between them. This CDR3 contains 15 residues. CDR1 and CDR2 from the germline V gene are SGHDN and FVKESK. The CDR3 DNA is TGTGCCAGCAGTCAAACTCCGGGAGCATTAGGTACGCAGTATTTT. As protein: CASSQTPGALGTQYF.

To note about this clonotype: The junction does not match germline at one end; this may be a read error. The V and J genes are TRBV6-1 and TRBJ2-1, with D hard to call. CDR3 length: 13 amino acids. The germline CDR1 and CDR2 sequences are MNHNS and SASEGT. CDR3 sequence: CASSPSSNNERFF. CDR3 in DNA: TGTGCCAGCAGTCCGAGCTCCAACAATGAGCGGTTCTTC.

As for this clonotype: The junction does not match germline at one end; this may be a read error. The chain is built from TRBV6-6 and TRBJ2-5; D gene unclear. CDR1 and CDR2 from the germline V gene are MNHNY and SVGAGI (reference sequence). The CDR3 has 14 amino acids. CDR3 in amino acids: CASSYQWQEVTQYF. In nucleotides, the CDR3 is TGTGCTAGCAGTTACCAATGGCAGGAAGTGACCCAGTACTTC.

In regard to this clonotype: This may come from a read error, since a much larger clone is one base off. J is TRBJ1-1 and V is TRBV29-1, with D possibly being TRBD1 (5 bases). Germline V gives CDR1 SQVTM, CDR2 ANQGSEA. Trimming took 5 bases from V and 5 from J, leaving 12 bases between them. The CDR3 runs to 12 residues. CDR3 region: CSVRRGATEAFF. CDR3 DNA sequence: TGCAGCGTTCGACGGGGCGCGACTGAAGCTTTCTTT. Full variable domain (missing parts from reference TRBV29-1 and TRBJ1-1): SAVISQKPSRDICQRGTSLTIQCQVDSQVTMMFWYRQQPGQSLTLIATANQGSEATYESGFVIDKFPISRPNLTFSTLTVSNMSPEDSSIYLCSVRRGATEAFFGQGTRLTVV.

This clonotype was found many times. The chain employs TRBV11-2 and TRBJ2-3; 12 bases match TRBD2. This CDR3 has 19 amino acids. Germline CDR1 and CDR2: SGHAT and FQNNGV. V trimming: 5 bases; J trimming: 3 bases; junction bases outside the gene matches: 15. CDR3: CASSRSPRLAGERTDTQYF. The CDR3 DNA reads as TGTGCCAGCAGCCGATCGCCGAGACTAGCGGGAGAGAGGACAGATACGCAGTATTTT.

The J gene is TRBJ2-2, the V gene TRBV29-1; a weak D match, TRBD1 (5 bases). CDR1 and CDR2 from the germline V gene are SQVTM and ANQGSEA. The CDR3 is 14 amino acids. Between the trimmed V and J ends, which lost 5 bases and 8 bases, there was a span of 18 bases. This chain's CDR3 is CSVQDNRIIGELFF. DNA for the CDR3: TGCAGCGTTCAGGACAATAGGATCATTGGGGAGCTGTTTTTT.

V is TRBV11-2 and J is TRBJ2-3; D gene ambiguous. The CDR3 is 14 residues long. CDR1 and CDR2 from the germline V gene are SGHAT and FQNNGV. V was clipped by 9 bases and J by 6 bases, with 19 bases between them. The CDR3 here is CASSIEAPWDTQYF. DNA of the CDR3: TGTGCCAGTAGTATAGAGGCACCCTGGGATACGCAGTATTTT.

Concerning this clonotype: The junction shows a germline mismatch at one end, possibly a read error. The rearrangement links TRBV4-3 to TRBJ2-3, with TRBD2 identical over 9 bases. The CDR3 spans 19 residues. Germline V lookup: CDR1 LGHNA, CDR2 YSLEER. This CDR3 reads CASGQDLEPRTSVTDTHYF. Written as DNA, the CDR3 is TGCGCCAGCGGCCAAGATCTGGAACCGCGGACTAGCGTCACAGATACGCATTATTTT.

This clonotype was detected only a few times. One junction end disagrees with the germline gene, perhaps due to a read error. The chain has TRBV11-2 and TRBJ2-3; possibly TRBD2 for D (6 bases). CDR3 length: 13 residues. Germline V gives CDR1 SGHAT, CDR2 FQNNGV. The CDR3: CASSRGTTDTRYF. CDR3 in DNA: TGTGCGAGCAGCCGGGGGACCACAGATACGCGGTATTTT.

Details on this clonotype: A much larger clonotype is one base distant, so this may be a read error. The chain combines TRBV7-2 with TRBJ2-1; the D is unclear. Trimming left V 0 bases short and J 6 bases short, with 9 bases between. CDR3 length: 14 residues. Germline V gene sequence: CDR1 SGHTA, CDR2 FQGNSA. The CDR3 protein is CASSLAAWANEQFF. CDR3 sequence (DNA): TGTGCCAGCAGCTTAGCCGCGTGGGCCAATGAGCAGTTCTTC.

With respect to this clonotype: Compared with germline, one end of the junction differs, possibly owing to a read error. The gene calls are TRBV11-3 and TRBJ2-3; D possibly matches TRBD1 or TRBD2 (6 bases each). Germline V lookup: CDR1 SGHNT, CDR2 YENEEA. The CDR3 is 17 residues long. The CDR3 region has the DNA TGTGCCAGTAGCTTCTCCTCCGGGGGCCTAGGCGGGGATACGCAGTATTTT. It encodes CASSFSSGGLGGDTQYF.

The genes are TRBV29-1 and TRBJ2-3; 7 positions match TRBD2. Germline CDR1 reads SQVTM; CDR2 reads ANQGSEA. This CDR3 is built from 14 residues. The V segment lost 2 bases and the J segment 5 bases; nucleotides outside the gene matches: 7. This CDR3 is CSVESGTGGDTQYF. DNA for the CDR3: TGCAGCGTTGAATCAGGGACGGGGGGAGATACGCAGTATTTT.

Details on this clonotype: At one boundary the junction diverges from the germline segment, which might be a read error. CDR3 in amino acids: CASNLGVSNDEQFF. The CDR3 DNA is TGTGCCAGCAACTTAGGCGTCTCGAACGATGAGCAGTTCTTC. The chain recombines TRBV11-3 with TRBJ2-1; D gene ambiguous. Per germline, CDR1 SGHNT and CDR2 YENEEA. The CDR3 totals 14 residues.

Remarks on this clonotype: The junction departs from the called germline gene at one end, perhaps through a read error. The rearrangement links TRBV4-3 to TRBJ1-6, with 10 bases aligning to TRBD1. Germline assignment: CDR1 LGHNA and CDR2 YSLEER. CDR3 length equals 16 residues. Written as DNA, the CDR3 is TGCACCAGCAGCTCCTGGGACAGGGGAAGGAATTCAGCCCTCCACTTT. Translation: CTSSSWDRGRNSALHF.

CDR3 in amino acids: CSVALYGTGQTQYF. The CDR3, as DNA: TGCAGCGTTGCCCTCTACGGGACGGGACAGACCCAGTACTTC. This chain links TRBV29-1 with TRBJ2-5; D tentatively fits TRBD1 or TRBD2 (5 bases each). Trimming stripped 4 bases from V and 6 bases from J, with 18 bases between. Germline-derived CDR1 and CDR2 are SQVTM and ANQGSEA. The CDR3 sequence is 14 residues long.